These T cell receptor beta chains were read from a single sample in a study of CD8 T cells in ankylosing spondylitis. TCRdb re-derived calls from the 5' RACE reads in MiXCR, one entry per CDR3 protein. The data hold 200,000 to 250,000 distinct CDR3 sequences, with approximately 20% observed a single time. Sequenced input: blood, either unsorted or a sorted T cell fraction (not recorded which). The receptors come from a male donor with ankylosing spondylitis. Both conserved end residues are part of each CDR3. D genes are given only for firm matches. Clone size, where shown, is once, few, many, or a class for clones that have expanded.

len	d_gene	abundance	v_gene	j_gene	CDR3aa	CDR3nt
15	-	-	TRBV11-1	TRBJ2-1	CASSLIVARNNEQFF	TGTGCCAGCAGCTTAATTGTAGCAAGGAACAATGAGCAGTTCTTC
14	-	-	TRBV20-1	TRBJ1-1	CSARTVRGNTEAFF	TGCAGTGCTCGAACCGTCAGAGGGAACACTGAAGCTTTCTTT
16	-	-	TRBV6-2/TRBV6-3	TRBJ1-1	CASSYSRDGVNTEAFF	TGTGCCAGCAGTTACTCGAGAGACGGGGTGAACACTGAAGCTTTCTTT
17	TRBD2	-	TRBV15	TRBJ2-3	CATSRDRLAGGADTQYF	TGTGCCACCAGCAGAGACCGACTAGCGGGGGGGGCAGATACGCAGTATTTT
14	TRBD1	few	TRBV27	TRBJ1-1	CASSQTGGGTEAFF	TGTGCCAGCAGTCAGACAGGGGGTGGCACTGAAGCTTTCTTT
15	TRBD2	-	TRBV12-3/TRBV12-4	TRBJ2-7	CASSSLAGGPNEQYF	TGTGCCAGCAGTTCCCTAGCGGGAGGGCCCAACGAGCAGTACTTC
15	-	few	TRBV9	TRBJ2-7	CASSVGRAETYEQYF	TGTGCCAGCAGCGTTGGCAGGGCGGAAACCTACGAGCAGTACTTC
16	TRBD1	-	TRBV7-9	TRBJ1-1	CASSPRQGGSNTEAFF	TGTGCCAGCAGCCCTCGACAGGGGGGATCGAACACTGAAGCTTTCTTT
13	-	few	TRBV9	TRBJ2-2	CASAPGVTGELFF	TGTGCCAGCGCTCCCGGGGTCACCGGGGAGCTGTTTTTT
13	-	few	TRBV5-1	TRBJ1-1	CASSLSGHPEAFF	TGCGCCAGCAGCTTGTCGGGACACCCTGAAGCTTTCTTT
14	TRBD1	few	TRBV25-1	TRBJ2-1	CASSQWTGTNEQFF	TGTGCCAGCAGTCAGTGGACAGGGACCAATGAGCAGTTCTTC
16	TRBD2	-	TRBV5-5	TRBJ2-7	CASSGGTSGRGYEQYF	TGTGCCAGCAGCGGAGGGACTAGCGGGAGGGGTTACGAGCAGTACTTC
17	TRBD2	many	TRBV9	TRBJ2-1	CASSSGTSGSRGDEQFF	TGTGCCAGCAGCTCCGGGACTAGCGGGAGTCGAGGCGATGAGCAGTTCTTC
11	TRBD1	few	TRBV30	TRBJ1-1	CAWGQATEAFF	TGTGCCTGGGGACAGGCCACTGAAGCTTTCTTT
14	TRBD1	once	TRBV5-5	TRBJ2-7	CASSLVRGTYEQYF	TGTGCCAGCAGCTTAGTCAGGGGGACCTACGAGCAGTACTTC
14	-	-	TRBV5-6	TRBJ2-2	CASSLVEGTGELFF	TGTGCCAGCAGCTTGGTTGAGGGCACCGGGGAGCTGTTTTTT
17	TRBD2	-	TRBV11-2	TRBJ2-5	CASSLGGLAGEEETQYF	TGTGCCAGCAGCTTAGGGGGACTAGCGGGAGAGGAGGAGACCCAGTACTTC
14	TRBD2	few	TRBV20-1	TRBJ2-3	CSADELAGPDTQYF	TGCAGTGCCGACGAGCTAGCGGGGCCAGATACGCAGTATTTT
14	TRBD1	few	TRBV4-3	TRBJ2-7	CASSQSTGGYEQYF	TGCGCCAGCAGCCAATCGACAGGGGGCTACGAGCAGTACTTC
12	-	many	TRBV10-3	TRBJ2-3	CAISESADTQYF	TGTGCCATCAGTGAGTCGGCAGATACGCAGTATTTT
13	-	-	TRBV12-3/TRBV12-4	TRBJ1-2	CASSLGASYGYTF	TGTGCCAGCAGTTTAGGGGCCTCCTATGGCTACACCTTC
14	TRBD2	-	TRBV29-1	TRBJ2-1	CSAASGTSYNEQFF	TGCAGCGCCGCATCAGGGACTAGCTACAATGAGCAGTTCTTC
11	-	few	TRBV2	TRBJ2-7	CASSLCCEQYF	TGTGCCAGCAGCCTGTGCTGCGAGCAGTACTTC
14	-	few	TRBV7-9	TRBJ1-4	CASSPLVGGEKLFF	TGTGCCAGCAGCCCCCTGGTGGGAGGTGAAAAACTGTTTTTT
14	-	few	TRBV12-3/TRBV12-4	TRBJ1-2	CASSSWTSNYGYTF	TGTGCCAGCAGTTCCTGGACATCTAACTATGGCTACACCTTC
15	TRBD1	many	TRBV5-1	TRBJ2-7	CASSDTGRGHREQYF	TGCGCCAGCAGCGACACCGGCAGGGGGCATCGAGAGCAGTACTTC
16	-	-	TRBV4-3	TRBJ2-3	CASSQVGWGGTDTQYF	TGCGCCAGCAGCCAAGTTGGTTGGGGAGGAACAGATACGCAGTATTTT
15	-	many	TRBV3-1	TRBJ2-2	CASSQPVHSTGELFF	TGTGCCAGCAGCCAGCCAGTCCACTCCACCGGGGAGCTGTTTTTT
17	-	few	TRBV10-3	TRBJ2-3	CAISGDRTETVTDTQYF	TGTGCCATCAGTGGAGATAGGACAGAAACTGTCACAGATACGCAGTATTTT